This T cell receptor (beta chain) was identified in a study of blood T cell repertoires in COVID-19. Across the whole study: In each case, the material was cDNA or gDNA derived from T cells, B-cell-depleted T cells, or PBMCs.

CDR1 and CDR2 (germline): LNHDA, SQIVND (reference sequence). Unmatched junction bases numbered 8, after V lost 3 bases and J lost 6 bases. The CDR3 extends over 15 amino acids. Sequenced by immunoSEQ multiplex PCR; TCRdb stores in-frame clones only, minus some. The sample carries 90,000 to 100,000 clones, around 76% recorded once. The J gene is TRBJ1-5, the V gene TRBV19, with TRBD1 matching over 7 bases. The clonotype originates from a man of 80 years or more with acute or convalescent COVID-19. The sample was peripheral blood. CDR3 nucleotides: TGTGCCAGTAGTATGATGGCAGGGGGACCTCAGCCCCAGCATTTT. This translates into CASSMMAGGPQPQHF.